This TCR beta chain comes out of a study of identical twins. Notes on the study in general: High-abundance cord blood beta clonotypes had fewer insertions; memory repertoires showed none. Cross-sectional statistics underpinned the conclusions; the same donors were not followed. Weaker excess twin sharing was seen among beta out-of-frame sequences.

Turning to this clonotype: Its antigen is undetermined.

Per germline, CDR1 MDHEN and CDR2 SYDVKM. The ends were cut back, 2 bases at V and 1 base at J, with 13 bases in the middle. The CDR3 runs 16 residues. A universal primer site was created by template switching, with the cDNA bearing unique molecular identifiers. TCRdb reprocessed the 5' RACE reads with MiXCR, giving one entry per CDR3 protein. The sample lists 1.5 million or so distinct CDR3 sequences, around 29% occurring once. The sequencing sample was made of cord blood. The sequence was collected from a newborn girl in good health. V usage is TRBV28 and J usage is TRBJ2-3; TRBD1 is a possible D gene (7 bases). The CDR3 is CASSLRRGRGTDTQYF. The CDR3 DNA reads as TGTGCCAGCAGTTTACGGAGGGGGCGCGGCACAGATACGCAGTATTTT.